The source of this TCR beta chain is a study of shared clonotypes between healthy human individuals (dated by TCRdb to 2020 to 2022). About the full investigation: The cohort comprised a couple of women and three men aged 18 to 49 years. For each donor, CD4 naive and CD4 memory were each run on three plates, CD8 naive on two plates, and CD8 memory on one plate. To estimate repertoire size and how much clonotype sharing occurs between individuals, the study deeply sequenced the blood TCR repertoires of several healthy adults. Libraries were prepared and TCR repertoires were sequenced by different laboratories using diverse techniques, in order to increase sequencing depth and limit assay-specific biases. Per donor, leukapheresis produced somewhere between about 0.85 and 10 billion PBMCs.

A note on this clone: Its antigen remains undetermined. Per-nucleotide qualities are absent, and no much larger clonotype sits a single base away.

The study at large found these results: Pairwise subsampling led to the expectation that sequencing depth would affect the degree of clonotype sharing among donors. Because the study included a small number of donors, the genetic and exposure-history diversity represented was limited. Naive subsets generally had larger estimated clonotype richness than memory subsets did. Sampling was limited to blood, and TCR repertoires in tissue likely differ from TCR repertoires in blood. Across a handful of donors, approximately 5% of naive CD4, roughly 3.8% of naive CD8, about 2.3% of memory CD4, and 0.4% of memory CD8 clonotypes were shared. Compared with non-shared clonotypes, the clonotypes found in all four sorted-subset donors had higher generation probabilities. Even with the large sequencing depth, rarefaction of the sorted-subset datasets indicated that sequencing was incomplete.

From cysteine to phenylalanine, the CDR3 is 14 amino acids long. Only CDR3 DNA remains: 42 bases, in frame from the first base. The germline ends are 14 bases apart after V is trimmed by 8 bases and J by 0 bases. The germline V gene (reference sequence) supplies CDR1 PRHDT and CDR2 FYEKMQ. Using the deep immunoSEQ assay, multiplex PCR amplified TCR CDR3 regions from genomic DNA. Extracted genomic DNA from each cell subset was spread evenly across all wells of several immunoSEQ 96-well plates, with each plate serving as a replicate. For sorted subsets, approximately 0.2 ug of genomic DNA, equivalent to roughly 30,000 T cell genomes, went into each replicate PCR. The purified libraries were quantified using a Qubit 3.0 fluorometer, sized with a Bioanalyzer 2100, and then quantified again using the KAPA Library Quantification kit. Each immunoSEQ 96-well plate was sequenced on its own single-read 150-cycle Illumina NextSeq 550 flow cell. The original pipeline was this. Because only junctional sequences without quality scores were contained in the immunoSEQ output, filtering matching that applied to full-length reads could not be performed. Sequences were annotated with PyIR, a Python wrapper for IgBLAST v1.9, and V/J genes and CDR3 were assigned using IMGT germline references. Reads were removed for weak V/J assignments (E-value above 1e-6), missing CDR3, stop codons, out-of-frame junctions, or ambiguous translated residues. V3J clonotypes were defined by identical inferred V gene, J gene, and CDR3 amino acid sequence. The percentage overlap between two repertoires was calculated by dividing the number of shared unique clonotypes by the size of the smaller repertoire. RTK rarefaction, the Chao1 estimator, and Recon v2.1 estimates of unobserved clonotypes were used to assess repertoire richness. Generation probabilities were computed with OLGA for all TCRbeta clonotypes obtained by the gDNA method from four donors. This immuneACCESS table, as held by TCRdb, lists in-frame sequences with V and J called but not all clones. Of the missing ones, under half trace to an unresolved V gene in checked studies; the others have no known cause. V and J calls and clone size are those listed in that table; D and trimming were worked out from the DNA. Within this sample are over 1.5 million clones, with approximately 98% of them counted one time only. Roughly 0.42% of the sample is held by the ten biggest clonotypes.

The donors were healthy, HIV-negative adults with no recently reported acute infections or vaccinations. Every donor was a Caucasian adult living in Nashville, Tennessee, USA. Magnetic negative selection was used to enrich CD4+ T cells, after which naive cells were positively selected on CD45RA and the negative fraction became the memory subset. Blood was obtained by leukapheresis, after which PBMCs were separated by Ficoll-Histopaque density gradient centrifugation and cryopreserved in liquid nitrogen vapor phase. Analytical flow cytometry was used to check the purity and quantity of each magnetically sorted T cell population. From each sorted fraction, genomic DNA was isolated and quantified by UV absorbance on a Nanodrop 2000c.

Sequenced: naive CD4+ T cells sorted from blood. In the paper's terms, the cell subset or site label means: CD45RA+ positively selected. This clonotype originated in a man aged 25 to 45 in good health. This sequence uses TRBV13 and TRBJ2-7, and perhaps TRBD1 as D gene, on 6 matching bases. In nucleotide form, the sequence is TGTGCCAGCCGTTTAACAGGGACCTCCTACGAGCAGTACTTC. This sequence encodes CASRLTGTSYEQYF.